This entry is about one TCR beta chain. Antigen unknown. Some clones are missing from TCRdb's copy, which holds only in-frame ones; the method was immunoSEQ multiplex PCR. The table has 150,000 to 200,000 clones, roughly 89% seen once. The data belong to a study of T cell responses to AZD1222 COVID-19 vaccine. Study context: Analysis merged second doses at about 4 or about 12 weeks.

Study-wide points: Nearly half of spike-specific TCRs reportedly target unmutated variant regions. Baseline testing showed seropositivity in only five or six AZD1222 recipients. Among the donors, most were white British and more were female, and clonal diversity was possibly underestimated.

Material: peripheral blood, obtained on day 0 of AZD1222 vaccination. The sequence came from an adult in good health.

The CDR3 DNA follows: TGTGCCAGCTCAAAGGACAGGGTTGGTCAAGAGACCCAGTACTTC. It yields the protein CASSKDRVGQETQYF. The chain links TRBV18 to TRBJ2-5, with 8 nucleotides matching TRBD1. The CDR3 is 15 amino acids. The junction had 7 bases not matched to a gene; V was cut back by 5 bases and J by 2 bases. The germline gives CDR1 KGHSH, CDR2 LQKENI.